This T cell receptor beta chain is drawn from a study of PD-1 blockade in classical Hodgkin lymphoma. As for the study in general: Intravenous nivolumab at 3 mg/kg was given to patients every 2 weeks.

Clones were sequenced by immunoSEQ multiplex PCR, and TCRdb holds only the in-frame ones, with some missing. In the table there are 6,500 to 10,000 clones, 86% of which are singletons. Each of the patients experienced relapse following autologous stem cell transplantation, and their brentuximab vedotin exposure differed. Magnetic negative selection was used to purify CD8+ T cells from thawed PBMCs. This TCR was recovered from a human donor with classical Hodgkin lymphoma. Here the sequenced sample was CD8+ T cells from blood, taken at baseline.

Here the CDR3 DNA reads TGCGCCAGCAGCCACCTGACCGGGGGGGTCTACGAGCAGTACTTC. Its translation is CASSHLTGGVYEQYF. The chain recombines TRBV4-1 with TRBJ2-7; 8 bases match TRBD2. V was clipped by 3 bases and J by 3 bases; unmatched bases: 7. Germline V gene data show CDR1 as MGHRA and CDR2 as YSYEKL. CDR3 size: 15 residues.